The 21 T cell receptor beta chains below all came from one sample that was sequenced in a study of blood T cells in healthy people across ages. Sample-barcoded 5' priming and a J-beta primer mix drove a second PCR of roughly 6 to 12 cycles. One entry per CDR3 protein results from TCRdb running MiXCR on the 5' RACE reads. This sample yields roughly 570,000 distinct CDR3 sequences, of which 27% are seen a single time; 18% belongs to the top ten. Sequenced sample: blood. These receptors came from a woman in her 70s in good health.

DNA of the CDR3: TGCGCCAGCAGCTTGTCGGGGGTAACAGAGACCCAGTACTTC. Encoded protein: CASSLSGVTETQYF. The chain employs TRBV5-1 and TRBJ2-5; D may be TRBD2 (6 bases). The CDR3 is 14 amino acids. V lost 1 base and J lost 4, with 11 bases in between. Germline CDR1 is SGHRS and CDR2 is YFSETQ. Combining the CDR3 with reference TRBV5-1 and TRBJ2-5 gives the whole variable domain KAGVTQTPRYLIKTRGQQVTLSCSPISGHRSVSWYQQTPGQGLQFLFEYFSETQRNKGNFPGRFSGRQFSNSRSEMNVSTLELGDSALYLCASSLSGVTETQYFGPGTRLLVL.

For the CDR3, the DNA is TGTGCCAGCAGCTCGTTTGGGACAGCTAACTATGGCTACACCTTC. Translation: CASSSFGTANYGYTF. V is TRBV12-3 or TRBV12-4 and J is TRBJ1-2, with 7 bases matching TRBD1. This CDR3 region has 15 residues. With V trimmed by 6 bases and J by 0 bases, 7 bases remained unmatched.

V usage is TRBV20-1 and J usage is TRBJ1-4; D may be TRBD1 (5 bases). The CDR3 spans 16 residues. V was pared by 7 bases and J by 3 bases, with 21 bases between. The germline gives CDR1 DFQATT, CDR2 SNEGSKA (reference sequence). CDR3 in DNA: TGCAGTGTCAGGCCGGGGCAGGCCGGGGCTAATGAAAAACTGTTTTTT. Protein product: CSVRPGQAGANEKLFF.

This clonotype was counted only a few times. The rearrangement uses TRBV4-3 and TRBJ2-1; 9 bases align to TRBD2. In germline, CDR1 is LGHNA, CDR2 YSLEER. The length of the CDR3 is 17 residues. The junction had 10 bases not matched to a gene; V was cut back by 4 bases and J by 3 bases. The CDR3: CASSLKYSGGYYNEQFF. Written as DNA, the CDR3 is TGCGCCAGCAGCCTGAAGTATAGCGGGGGCTACTACAATGAGCAGTTCTTC.

About this clonotype: One junction end disagrees with the germline gene, perhaps due to a read error. This chain's CDR3 is CAGSSRLGAGHEQYF. The CDR3 coding sequence is TGTGCCGGCAGCTCTCGGTTGGGAGCGGGGCACGAGCAGTACTTC. The genes are TRBV7-2 and TRBJ2-7; 7 bases fit TRBD2. Germline values: CDR1 SGHTA, CDR2 FQGNSA. This CDR3 is 15 amino acids long.

With respect to this clonotype: A much larger clone is a single base away; this may be a read error. The gene calls are TRBV7-9 and TRBJ2-7, with a weak D call TRBD1 (6 bases). The CDR3 runs to 13 residues. Germline V gene lookup returns CDR1 SEHNR and CDR2 FQNEAQ (reference sequence). This chain's CDR3 is CASSSQGSDEQNF. CDR3 bases: TGTGCCAGCAGCTCACAGGGTAGCGACGAGCAGAACTTC.

The table lists this clonotype with a few counts. The CDR3, as DNA: TGTGCCAGCAGCCCTGGGGGCGGGGGAAAGTCCGGGGAGCTGTTTTTT. Amino acids: CASSPGGGGKSGELFF. The chain is built from TRBV11-2 and TRBJ2-2; a possible D gene is TRBD2 (7 bases). The V gene's germline CDR1 is SGHAT and CDR2 FQNNGV. CDR3 length: 16 residues. Trimming shortened V by 5 bases and J by 6 bases, and 19 bases separated the two germline ends.

As for this clonotype: This could be a read error, since a much larger clone is one nucleotide away. DNA for the CDR3: TGTGCCAGCAGCGTATGTGACAGAGACTACAATGAGCAGTTCTTC. It specifies CASSVCDRDYNEQFF. V usage is TRBV7-2 and J usage is TRBJ2-1; D may be TRBD1 (5 bases). The germline V gene encodes CDR1 SGHTA and CDR2 FQGNSA. The CDR3 extends over 15 amino acids. The V end was cut by 5 bases, the J end by 3 bases, with 14 bases between.

In this sample, this clonotype turned up a few times. This chain connects TRBV5-7 to TRBJ2-4, with D unresolved. TRBV5-7 falls under the ORF class, with uncertain function. The length of the CDR3 is 17 residues. V was cut by 2 bases and J by 0 bases, with 15 bases left in between. In nucleotides, the CDR3 is TGTGCCAGCAGCTTTAGGTCAAGGTTTCTAGCCAAAAACATTCAGTACTTC. Translated, it gives CASSFRSRFLAKNIQYF.

At least ten counts were recorded for this clonotype. An end of the junction does not agree with germline; a read error may underlie this. V and J are TRBV4-1 and TRBJ1-2, with TRBD1 identical over 7 bases. The CDR3 consists of 14 residues. Germline loops: CDR1 MGHRA, CDR2 YSYEKL. The CDR3 reads CASSQSRRQGKSAF. The CDR3 DNA reads as TGCGCCAGCAGCCAAAGCCGCCGACAGGGAAAAAGTGCCTTC.

V and J are TRBV20-1 and TRBJ2-2; the D gene is possibly TRBD2 (5 bases). Trimming stripped 0 bases from V and 1 base from J, with 9 bases between. The CDR3 is 15 residues long. Germline CDR1 is DFQATT and CDR2 is SNEGSKA (reference sequence). This chain's CDR3 is CSARDTGENTGELFF. In DNA form, the CDR3 reads TGCAGTGCTAGAGATACCGGGGAGAACACCGGGGAGCTGTTTTTT.

This clonotype was counted a few times. V usage is TRBV7-8 and J usage is TRBJ2-1; either TRBD1 or TRBD2 may supply D (6 bases each). CDR1 is SGHVS, CDR2 FQNEAQ, per germline. This CDR3 has 16 residues. The V end lost 2 bases, the J end lost 5 bases, and 16 bases lay between the germline ends. The CDR3 spells CASSLLDKGGNNEQFF. In DNA, the CDR3 is TGTGCCAGCAGCTTACTGGATAAGGGGGGAAACAATGAGCAGTTCTTC.

This clonotype was seen more than once but under ten times. The V and J genes are TRBV20-1 and TRBJ2-2, with TRBD2 matching 10 bases. After removal of 6 bases from V and 5 bases from J, the junction contained 6 bases not matched to a gene. The CDR3 sequence is 14 residues long. The germline gives CDR1 DFQATT, CDR2 SNEGSKA (reference sequence). The CDR3 nucleotides read TGCAGTGCCATAGCGGGGGGAGGTACCGGGGAGCTGTTTTTT. Translating gives CSAIAGGGTGELFF.

This clonotype occurred a few times. The genes are TRBV7-2 and TRBJ2-5, with 15 positions matching TRBD2. The trim removed 1 base at V and 6 bases at J, leaving 9 bases unmatched. CDR1 and CDR2 from the germline V gene are SGHTA and FQGNSA. The CDR3 contains 18 residues. CDR3 DNA: TGTGCCAGCAGCTTAGGGCCCCGGACTAGCGGGGGGGGAAAGACCCAGTACTTC. Protein: CASSLGPRTSGGGKTQYF.

There are a few counts of this clonotype. This chain uses TRBV7-2 with TRBJ1-2; TRBD1 agrees at 7 bases. Germline assignment: CDR1 SGHTA and CDR2 FQGNSA. CDR3 length equals 13 residues. Germline trimming cut 4 bases from V and 8 bases from J; bases unmatched to any gene: 7. The CDR3 sequence is CASSSTGSGGYTF. The CDR3 nucleotides read TGTGCCAGCAGCTCGACAGGGTCTGGAGGCTACACCTTC.

The genes are TRBV6-2 or TRBV6-3 and TRBJ1-2, with D possibly TRBD1 on 6 matching bases. Trimming left V 6 bases short and J 3 bases short, with 17 bases between. The CDR3 has 15 residues. Germline V gives CDR1 MNHEY, CDR2 SVGEGT. The CDR3 region has the DNA TGTGCCAGCAGCCCGCCGTTGGGGGCGGACTATGGCTACACCTTC. Its protein is CASSPPLGADYGYTF.

With respect to this clonotype: One junction end disagrees with the germline gene, perhaps due to a read error. This chain joins TRBV7-2 and TRBJ2-7; maybe TRBD2 (6 bases). The length of the CDR3 is 13 residues. CDR1 and CDR2 from the germline V gene are SGHTA and FQGNSA. CDR3 residues: CASSLSSTEGFQF. CDR3 sequence (DNA): TGTGCCAGCAGCTTATCGTCGACGGAGGGATTTCAATTC. Together with reference TRBV7-2 and TRBJ2-7, the CDR3 gives the full variable domain: GAGVSQSPSNKVTEKGKDVELRCDPISGHTALYWYRQSLGQGLEFLIYFQGNSAPDKSGLPSDRFSAERTGGSVSTLTIQRTQQEDSAVYLCASSLSSTEGFQFGPGTRLTVT.

This chain uses TRBV5-6 with TRBJ2-3; 12 nucleotides line up with TRBD2. V dropped 4 bases and J dropped 5; count of bases not matched to a gene: 2. The CDR3 sequence is 14 residues long. Per the germline V gene, CDR1 is SGHDT and CDR2 is YYEEEE. CDR3 DNA sequence: TGTGCCAGCAGCGCGGGACTAGCGGGAGATACGCAGTATTTT. Its translation is CASSAGLAGDTQYF.

This clonotype was picked up many times. The chain joins TRBV28 to TRBJ2-5, with 10 bases matching TRBD1. The germline V gene encodes CDR1 MDHEN and CDR2 SYDVKM. The CDR3 runs 16 residues. The trim removed 4 bases at V and 4 bases at J, leaving 9 bases unmatched. DNA of the CDR3: TGTGCCAGCAGTTCACCGGGACAGGGGTATGGAGAGACCCAGTACTTC. This translates into CASSSPGQGYGETQYF.

V usage is TRBV4-1 and J usage is TRBJ2-5; D is unclear. The DNA matches TRBJ2-7 better at its end, which makes the J call doubtful. The CDR3 is 13 amino acids. In germline, CDR1 is MGHRA, CDR2 YSYEKL. CDR3 sequence: CASSQVFPPEQYF. For the CDR3, the DNA is TGCGCCAGCAGCCAAGTTTTTCCACCCGAGCAGTACTTC.

This clonotype occurred a few times. V usage is TRBV20-1 and J usage is TRBJ2-1; 9 bases fit TRBD2. Germline CDR1 DFQATT, CDR2 SNEGSKA (reference sequence). The CDR3 is 14 amino acids. The J segment lost 9 bases and the V segment lost 2 bases, leaving 8 bases of the junction unmatched. CDR3 protein: CSARLAGGPGEQFF. The CDR3 DNA follows: TGCAGTGCTAGATTGGCGGGGGGGCCGGGTGAGCAGTTCTTC.